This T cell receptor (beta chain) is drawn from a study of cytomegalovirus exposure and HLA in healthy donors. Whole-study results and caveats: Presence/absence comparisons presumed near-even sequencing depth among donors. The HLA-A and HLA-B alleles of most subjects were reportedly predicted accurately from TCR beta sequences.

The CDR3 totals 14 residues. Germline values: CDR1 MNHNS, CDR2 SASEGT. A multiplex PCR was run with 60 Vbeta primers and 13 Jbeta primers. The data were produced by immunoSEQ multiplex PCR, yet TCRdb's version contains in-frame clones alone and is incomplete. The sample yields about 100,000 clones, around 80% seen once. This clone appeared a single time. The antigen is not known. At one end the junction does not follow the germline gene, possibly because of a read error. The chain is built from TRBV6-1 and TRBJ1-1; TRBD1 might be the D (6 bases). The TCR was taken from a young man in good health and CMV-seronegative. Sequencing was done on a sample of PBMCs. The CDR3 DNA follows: TGTGCCGGCAGAATACCGGGACAGAACACTGAAGCTTTCTTT. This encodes CAGRIPGQNTEAFF.